The 26 T cell receptor beta chains below come from one sample, sequenced in a study of Tregs in tolerant kidney transplant recipients. The antigens of these receptors remain unknown. Using immunoSEQ multiplex PCR, the repertoire was profiled, and TCRdb retains in-frame clones only, with some absent. The table has about 19,000 clones, less than 70% seen once. The sample taken for sequencing was Tregs from blood cultured with allogeneic cells. These receptors came from a human donor in good health.

The chain combines TRBV6-1 with TRBJ1-1; tentative D call: TRBD1 (5 bases). CDR3 length equals 15 residues. CDR1 is MNHNS and CDR2 is SASEGT in the germline V gene. V lost 1 base and J 3 bases, leaving 12 bases between the germline ends. CDR3 sequence (DNA): TGTGCCAGCAGTGAAGTGTTCAGGGTTTACACTGAAGCTTTCTTT. This codes for CASSEVFRVYTEAFF.

V and J are TRBV5-4 and TRBJ1-2, with D tentatively TRBD1 (5 bases). Trimming took off 3 bases at V and 3 bases at J, with 18 bases between the two ends. The CDR3 loop spans 16 amino acids. The V gene's germline CDR1 is SGHNT and CDR2 YYREEE (reference sequence). The CDR3: CASSSGGQGPYYGYTF. The CDR3 DNA is TGTGCCAGCAGCTCAGGAGGCCAGGGTCCTTACTATGGCTACACCTTC.

In its sample, this clone was seen a few times. The chain couples TRBV4-1 to TRBJ2-5; tentatively, D is TRBD1 (5 bases). This CDR3 has 15 amino acids. Looked up from germline, CDR1 is MGHRA and CDR2 is YSYEKL. V was clipped by 1 base and J by 2 bases, with 11 bases between them. The chain's CDR3 is CASSQARQTQETQYF. CDR3 in DNA: TGCGCCAGCAGCCAAGCGAGACAGACACAAGAGACCCAGTACTTC.

The V call is TRBV5-1, the J call TRBJ2-5, with D perhaps TRBD2 (7 bases). Trimming shortened V by 1 base and J by 5 bases, and 15 bases separated the two germline ends. CDR1 and CDR2 (germline): SGHRS, YFSETQ. The CDR3 loop spans 15 amino acids. The CDR3 protein is CASSLIGGLGETQYF. In DNA form, the CDR3 reads TGCGCCAGCAGCTTGATCGGGGGGCTTGGGGAGACCCAGTACTTC.

The chain's CDR3 is CAGTGDTDTQYF. CDR3 coding DNA: TGTGCCGGAACTGGGGACACAGATACGCAGTATTTT. V usage is TRBV2 and J usage is TRBJ2-3; unclear D gene. V lost 11 bases, J lost 2 bases, and 11 bases lay in between. CDR1 and CDR2 from the germline V gene are SNHLY and FYNNEI. CDR3 size: 12 residues.

J is TRBJ2-7 and V is TRBV11-2; no clear D. Trimming cost V 2 bases and J 0 bases, with 14 bases left between them. CDR3 length: 16 amino acids. Germline V lookup: CDR1 SGHAT, CDR2 FQNNGV. Written as DNA, the CDR3 is TGTGCCAGCAGCTTAAGTTTCGGACGCAACTCCTACGAGCAGTACTTC. Amino acid sequence: CASSLSFGRNSYEQYF.

This sequence joins TRBV6-1 and TRBJ2-1, with no clear D. Germline values: CDR1 MNHNS, CDR2 SASEGT. The CDR3 runs to 14 residues. Trimming left V 1 base short and J 9 bases short, with 13 bases between. In nucleotides, the CDR3 is TGTGCCAGCAGTGAAGACCCGGCAATAGGTGAGCAGTTCTTC. Translation gives CASSEDPAIGEQFF.

V gene TRBV30 combines with J gene TRBJ2-7, with unresolved D. Germline CDR1 is GTSNPN and CDR2 is SVGIG (reference sequence). The length of the CDR3 is 13 residues. V lost 0 bases and J 7 bases, leaving 13 bases between the germline ends. The CDR3 DNA is TGTGCCTGGAGTGTAGGGTTGGCCGGGGAGCAGTACTTC. It specifies CAWSVGLAGEQYF.

This sequence joins TRBV7-9 and TRBJ1-2; tentative D call: TRBD1 (6 bases). CDR1 and CDR2 from the germline V gene are SEHNR and FQNEAQ (reference sequence). The V end lost 5 bases, the J end lost 6 bases, and 16 bases lay between the germline ends. The CDR3 runs to 14 residues. The CDR3 region is CASSLLQGQDGYTF. The CDR3 nucleotides read TGTGCCAGCAGCCTCCTACAGGGTCAAGATGGCTACACCTTC.

V and J are TRBV5-6 and TRBJ1-1, with D maybe TRBD1 (5 bases). Germline CDR1 reads SGHDT; CDR2 reads YYEEEE. The CDR3 spans 18 residues. Trimming removed 6 bases from V and 11 bases from J, with 35 bases in between. The CDR3 coding sequence is TGTGCCAGCACCCCGCTGGGGGACCCTCGGTTTTTTGGGCAAGATGCTTTCTTT. It translates to CASTPLGDPRFFGQDAFF.

The chain joins TRBV5-6 to TRBJ2-7, with unresolved D. V lost 0 bases and J 6 bases, leaving 4 bases between the germline ends. Germline CDR1 reads SGHDT; CDR2 reads YYEEEE. The length of the CDR3 is 11 residues. In nucleotides, the CDR3 is TGTGCCAGCAGCTTGGGTCTCGAGCAGTACTTC. It translates to CASSLGLEQYF.

The chain uses TRBV6-6 and TRBJ1-1; the match to TRBD1 covers 8 bases. V was pared by 5 bases and J by 2 bases, with 4 bases of the junction left unmatched. CDR1 and CDR2 (germline): MNHNY, SVGAGI (reference sequence). The CDR3 consists of 14 residues. CDR3 sequence (DNA): TGTGCCAGCAGTCCCAGGGGGCCCAACACTGAAGCTTTCTTT. It encodes CASSPRGPNTEAFF.

This sequence joins TRBV29-1 and TRBJ2-7; TRBD2 matches at 7 bases. Germline loops: CDR1 SQVTM, CDR2 ANQGSEA. Unmatched junction bases numbered 5, after V lost 5 bases and J lost 1 base. The CDR3 totals 13 residues. The CDR3 here is CSVLGGSSYEQYF. The CDR3 region has the DNA TGCAGCGTTCTTGGCGGGAGTTCCTACGAGCAGTACTTC.

The chain combines TRBV18 with TRBJ1-1; D may be TRBD1 (5 bases). CDR3 length: 16 residues. The ends were cut back, 1 base at V and 0 bases at J, with 12 bases in the middle. Per the germline V gene, CDR1 is KGHSH and CDR2 is LQKENI. The CDR3, as DNA: TGTGCCAGCTCACCACGATCCACAGGAGTGAACACTGAAGCTTTCTTT. Residues: CASSPRSTGVNTEAFF.

The chain couples TRBV7-8 to TRBJ2-2; D unresolved. The germline V and J ends were trimmed by 4 bases and 3 bases, with 18 bases remaining between them. The CDR3 length is 17 residues. Germline lookup yields CDR1 SGHVS and CDR2 FQNEAQ. CDR3 nucleotides: TGTGCCAGCAGCTCCCGCCCAGGACGTAGTTACACCGGGGAGCTGTTTTTT. Encoded protein: CASSSRPGRSYTGELFF.

The V gene is TRBV21-1, the J gene TRBJ2-7. TRBV21-1 is a known pseudogene. The CDR3 covers 15 residues. CDR3 sequence reads: CASTRPLGNRYEQYF. The CDR3 DNA follows: TGTGCCAGCACGCGTCCCCTGGGTAATCGGTACGAGCAGTACTTC.

The rearrangement uses TRBV6-5 and TRBJ2-3, with unresolved D. Germline CDR1 and CDR2: MNHEY and SVGAGI. There are 14 residues in the CDR3. With 0 bases removed from V and 3 bases from J, the gap between germline ends came to 7 bases. The CDR3 reads CASSYSRVTDTQYF. In DNA, the CDR3 is TGTGCCAGCAGTTACTCGCGAGTAACAGATACGCAGTATTTT.

The chain joins TRBV4-1 to TRBJ1-1, with D perhaps TRBD1 (6 bases). Germline CDR1 and CDR2: MGHRA and YSYEKL. V shed 1 base and J shed 2 bases, with 20 bases lying between them. The CDR3 is 18 residues long. The DNA for the CDR3 is TGCGCCAGCAGCCAAGTGGGAGGGGGAAGCAGGGTTAACACTGAAGCTTTCTTT. This translates into CASSQVGGGSRVNTEAFF.

Points on this clone: One junction end does not reproduce the germline sequence, and a read error may be involved. The V call is TRBV7-9, the J call TRBJ2-6; perhaps D is TRBD1 or TRBD2 (6 bases each). Per germline, CDR1 SEHNR and CDR2 FQNEAQ (reference sequence). The CDR3 totals 18 residues. The CDR3 DNA reads TGTGCCAGCAGCCTAGCGTTCACAGGGAGCTCTGGGGCCAACGTCCTGACTTTC. It yields the protein CASSLAFTGSSGANVLTF.

The rearrangement uses TRBV7-2 and TRBJ2-3; D is ambiguous. CDR3 length: 14 amino acids. The germline CDR1 and CDR2 sequences are SGHTA and FQGNSA. Trimming took off 3 bases at V and 4 bases at J, with 11 bases between the two ends. CDR3 sequence (DNA): TGTGCCAGCAGCTTCTTAAGGGTTCCAGATACGCAGTATTTT. It codes for CASSFLRVPDTQYF.

This clone is judged medium-sized. The CDR3 nucleotides read TGTGCCAGCAGCTTAGGTGGAGCGGGGGGATTCAATGAGCAGTTCTTC. Translated, it gives CASSLGGAGGFNEQFF. The chain joins TRBV5-4 to TRBJ2-1, with 9 bases matching TRBD2. Germline V gene data show CDR1 as SGHNT and CDR2 as YYREEE (reference sequence). CDR3 length: 16 residues. The J segment lost 6 bases and the V segment lost 2 bases, leaving 9 bases of the junction unmatched. The full variable domain, rest sourced from reference TRBV5-4 and TRBJ2-1, is ETGVTQSPTHLIKTRGQQVTLRCSSQSGHNTVSWYQQALGQGPQFIFQYYREEENGRGNFPPRFSGLQFPNYSSELNVNALELDDSALYLCASSLGGAGGFNEQFFGPGTRLTVL.

This rearrangement joins TRBV29-1 to TRBJ1-1; no reliable D call. CDR1 is SQVTM, CDR2 ANQGSEA, per germline. Trimming took off 5 bases at V and 0 bases at J, with 10 bases between the two ends. This CDR3 is built from 13 residues. The CDR3 region has the DNA TGCAGCGTTTCTCTTGGGATGAACACTGAAGCTTTCTTT. It yields the protein CSVSLGMNTEAFF. The full variable domain, with the rest looked up from reference TRBV29-1 and TRBJ1-1, is SAVISQKPSRDICQRGTSLTIQCQVDSQVTMMFWYRQQPGQSLTLIATANQGSEATYESGFVIDKFPISRPNLTFSTLTVSNMSPEDSSIYLCSVSLGMNTEAFFGQGTRLTVV.

This sequence joins TRBV5-4 and TRBJ2-1, with D possibly TRBD1 on 5 matching bases. V dropped 5 bases and J dropped 2 bases, with 14 bases sitting between them. Germline V gene lookup returns CDR1 SGHNT and CDR2 YYREEE (reference sequence). CDR3 length equals 15 residues. CDR3 nucleotides: TGTGCCAGCAGTCAGATAGGGGTGGCCTACAATGAGCAGTTCTTC. This sequence encodes CASSQIGVAYNEQFF.

The gene calls are TRBV29-1 and TRBJ1-2, with a possible D match to TRBD1 (6 bases). The CDR3 covers 15 residues. Germline V gene data show CDR1 as SQVTM and CDR2 as ANQGSEA. Between the trimmed V and J ends, which lost 5 bases and 6 bases, there was a span of 22 bases. Here the CDR3 reads CSVRGDPHRLDGYTF. CDR3 nucleotides: TGCAGCGTTAGGGGGGACCCTCACAGGTTGGATGGCTACACCTTC.

The gene calls are TRBV27 and TRBJ1-6, with D perhaps matching TRBD1 (5 bases). The CDR3 has 12 residues. V was pared by 6 bases and J by 5 bases, with 5 bases between. Germline loops: CDR1 MNHEY, CDR2 SMNVEV (reference sequence). The CDR3 DNA sequence: TGTGCCAGCAGCAGGGATAATTCACCCCTCCACTTT. Protein: CASSRDNSPLHF.

The J gene is TRBJ2-2, the V gene TRBV5-5; TRBD1 matches at 7 bases. The germline CDR1 and CDR2 sequences are SGHKS and YYEKEE (reference sequence). V was clipped by 0 bases and J by 0 bases; unmatched bases: 2. The CDR3 is 16 amino acids. In DNA form, the CDR3 reads TGTGCCAGCAGCTTGGTAGGGACAGCGAACACCGGGGAGCTGTTTTTT. It encodes CASSLVGTANTGELFF.